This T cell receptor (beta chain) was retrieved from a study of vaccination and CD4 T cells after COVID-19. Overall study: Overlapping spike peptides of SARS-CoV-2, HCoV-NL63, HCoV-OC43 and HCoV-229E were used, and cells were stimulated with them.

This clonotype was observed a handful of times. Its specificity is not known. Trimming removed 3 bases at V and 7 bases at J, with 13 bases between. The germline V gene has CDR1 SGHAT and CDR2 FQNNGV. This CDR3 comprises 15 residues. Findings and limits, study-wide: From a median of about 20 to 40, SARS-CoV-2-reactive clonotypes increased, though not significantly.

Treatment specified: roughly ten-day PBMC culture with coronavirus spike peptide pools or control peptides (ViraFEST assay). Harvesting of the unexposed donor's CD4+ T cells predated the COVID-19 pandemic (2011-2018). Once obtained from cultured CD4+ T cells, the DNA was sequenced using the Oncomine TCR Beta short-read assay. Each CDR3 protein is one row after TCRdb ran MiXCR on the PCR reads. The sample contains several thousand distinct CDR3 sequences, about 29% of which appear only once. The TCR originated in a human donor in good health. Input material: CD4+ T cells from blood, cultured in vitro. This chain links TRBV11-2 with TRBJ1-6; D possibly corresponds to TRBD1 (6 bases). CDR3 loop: CASSFWGGGNSPLHF. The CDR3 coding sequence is TGTGCCAGCAGCTTTTGGGGAGGGGGGAATTCACCCCTCCACTTT. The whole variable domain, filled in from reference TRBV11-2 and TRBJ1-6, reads EAGVAQSPRYKIIEKRQSVAFWCNPISGHATLYWYQQILGQGPKLLIQFQNNGVVDDSQLPKDRFSAERLKGVDSTLKIQPAKLEDSAVYLCASSFWGGGNSPLHFGNGTRLTVT.